Shown below are 32 T cell receptor beta chains from a single sample sequenced in a study of blood T cell dynamics during melanoma immunotherapy. TCRdb's table, derived via immunoSEQ multiplex PCR, lists solely in-frame clones and lacks some. The sample includes about 14,000 clones, just over 90% of them seen just once. The time point was: pre-treatment baseline. The sample consisted of effector memory CD8+ T cells from blood, taken from a patient treated with checkpoint blockade. The receptors shown here come from a human donor with melanoma.

This chain joins TRBV19 and TRBJ1-2, with 8 bases matching TRBD1. The J segment lost 4 bases and the V segment lost 5 bases, leaving 12 bases of the junction unmatched. Germline V lookup: CDR1 LNHDA, CDR2 SQIVND (reference sequence). This CDR3 contains 16 residues. The CDR3 nucleotides are TGTGCCAGTAGTCGACCTCCGGGACAGGACGTCTATGGCTACACCTTC. The encoded protein is CASSRPPGQDVYGYTF.

This clone was observed a single time. The chain is built from TRBV27 and TRBJ1-3; D unclear. Trimming stripped 6 bases from V and 4 bases from J, with 22 bases between. The germline V gene encodes CDR1 MNHEY and CDR2 SMNVEV (reference sequence). The CDR3 contains 17 residues. CDR3 sequence: CASSPTLPLGRGNTIYF. The CDR3 nucleotides read TGTGCCAGCAGCCCCACCTTGCCTCTGGGCCGCGGAAACACCATATATTTT.

The gene calls are TRBV10-3 and TRBJ1-1; perhaps TRBD1 as D (5 bases). V lost 6 bases and J 5 bases, leaving 7 bases between the germline ends. Germline V CDR1 and CDR2: ENHRY, SYGVKD. The CDR3 length is 11 residues. The DNA of the CDR3 is TGTGCCATCAGGGGGGAAACTGAAGCTTTCTTT. Its translation is CAIRGETEAFF.

This chain links TRBV19 with TRBJ2-1; 8 nucleotides agree with TRBD2. The CDR3 contains 17 residues. Trimming cost V 6 bases and J 3 bases; bases outside gene matches: 13. Germline loops: CDR1 LNHDA, CDR2 SQIVND (reference sequence). The CDR3 coding sequence is TGTGCCAGTAGGCGGAGATGGAGCGGGAGTGACTACAATGAGCAGTTCTTC. Translating it yields CASRRRWSGSDYNEQFF.

The chain combines TRBV4-1 with TRBJ2-3; D not certain. Germline lookup yields CDR1 MGHRA and CDR2 YSYEKL. The V end lost 4 bases, the J end lost 4 bases, and 12 bases lay between the germline ends. CDR3 length equals 14 residues. This chain's CDR3 is CASSLDVPADTQYF. The CDR3 nucleotides read TGCGCCAGCAGCCTTGACGTCCCGGCAGATACGCAGTATTTT.

Note on this clone: One junction end disagrees with the germline gene, perhaps due to a read error. This chain connects TRBV27 to TRBJ2-3, with a tentative D call TRBD1 (5 bases). This CDR3 contains 16 residues. Per germline, CDR1 MNHEY and CDR2 SMNVEV (reference sequence). CDR3 in DNA: TGTGCCAGTAGTTATGGGGCCAGGGTCGGGACAGATACGCAGTATTTT. This gives the protein CASSYGARVGTDTQYF.

This clone was counted only a few times. The rearrangement joins TRBV19 to TRBJ2-7; 8 bases fit TRBD1. V trimming: 3 bases; J trimming: 3 bases; junction bases outside the gene matches: 4. Germline lookup yields CDR1 LNHDA and CDR2 SQIVND (reference sequence). The CDR3 has 14 residues. The CDR3, as DNA: TGTGCCAGTAGTATGGGGACAGGCGACTACGAGCAGTACTTC. This encodes CASSMGTGDYEQYF.

The chain has TRBV4-1 and TRBJ1-2; D remains unclear. This CDR3 has 14 amino acids. V lost 0 bases, J lost 6 bases, and 11 bases lay in between. CDR1 is MGHRA, CDR2 YSYEKL, per germline. CDR3: CASSQDRTGDGYTF. Written as DNA, the CDR3 is TGCGCCAGCAGCCAAGATCGGACGGGAGATGGCTACACCTTC.

The V and J genes are TRBV27 and TRBJ1-5, with D maybe TRBD1 (5 bases). The CDR3 runs to 11 residues. V was trimmed by 8 bases and J by 9 bases, leaving 11 bases between them. CDR1 is MNHEY, CDR2 SMNVEV, per germline (reference sequence). The CDR3 region is CASSHGGPQHF. CDR3 sequence (DNA): TGTGCCAGCTCACACGGGGGGCCCCAGCATTTT.

V is TRBV25-1 and J is TRBJ2-2; 13 bases map to TRBD2. The J segment lost 4 bases and the V segment lost 6 bases, leaving 2 bases of the junction unmatched. Germline V CDR1 and CDR2: MGHDK, SYGVNS. The CDR3 spans 15 residues. CDR3 region: CASRGTSGITGELFF. The CDR3 DNA sequence: TGTGCCAGCAGAGGGACTAGCGGGATCACCGGGGAGCTGTTTTTT.

The J gene is TRBJ1-6, the V gene TRBV9; D is unresolved. Germline CDR1 SGDLS, CDR2 YYNGEE. The CDR3 runs to 15 residues. Trimming pared 6 bases from V and 7 bases from J, leaving 17 bases between. Here the CDR3 reads CASTQGREKNSPLHF. In DNA form, the CDR3 reads TGTGCCAGCACTCAAGGAAGAGAGAAAAATTCACCCCTCCACTTT.

V usage is TRBV28 and J usage is TRBJ2-2, with 7 positions matching TRBD2. This CDR3 has 15 amino acids. Trimming took 10 bases from V and 5 from J; bases not matched to a gene: 13. Germline CDR1 MDHEN, CDR2 SYDVKM. Written as DNA, the CDR3 is TGTGCCATTACCCCCGCGGGAGAGGCGACCGGGGAGCTGTTTTTT. It is translated as CAITPAGEATGELFF.

This chain links TRBV4-3 with TRBJ2-7; TRBD2 matches at 9 bases. Unmatched junction bases numbered 7, after V lost 0 bases and J lost 4 bases. The germline gives CDR1 LGHNA, CDR2 YSLEER. The CDR3 spans 16 residues. The CDR3 region has the DNA TGCGCCAGCAGCCAAGATCGAGCTAGCGGGACGTACGAGCAGTACTTC. This gives the protein CASSQDRASGTYEQYF.

The chain is built from TRBV9 and TRBJ2-3, with 12 bases identical to TRBD2. Germline CDR1 SGDLS, CDR2 YYNGEE. V was pared by 4 bases and J by 0 bases, with 12 bases of the junction left unmatched. CDR3 length: 19 residues. The CDR3 DNA is TGTGCCAGCAGCCACCCGACAAGGACTAGCGGGACTAGCACAGATACGCAGTATTTT. Protein sequence: CASSHPTRTSGTSTDTQYF. The variable domain in full, completed from reference TRBV9 and TRBJ2-3, reads DSGVTQTPKHLITATGQRVTLRCSPRSGDLSVYWYQQSLDQGLQFLIQYYNGEERAKGNILERFSAQQFPDLHSELNLSSLELGDSALYFCASSHPTRTSGTSTDTQYFGPGTRLTVL.

V is TRBV28 and J is TRBJ2-2; TRBD1 matches 10 bases. V trimming: 6 bases; J trimming: 1 base; junction bases outside the gene matches: 11. The length of the CDR3 is 18 residues. Per germline, CDR1 MDHEN and CDR2 SYDVKM. The CDR3, as DNA: TGTGCCAGCAGCCGACTGCCGGGACAGGGGCTGAACACCGGGGAGCTGTTTTTT. This translates into CASSRLPGQGLNTGELFF.

The chain uses TRBV5-1 and TRBJ1-1; TRBD1 agrees at 9 bases. The CDR3 is made up of 17 amino acids. V lost 4 bases, J lost 7 bases, and 17 bases stayed unmatched. The V gene's germline CDR1 is SGHRS and CDR2 YFSETQ. The CDR3 loop reads CASSIKQGASFRGEAFF. The DNA for the CDR3 is TGCGCCAGCAGCATTAAACAGGGGGCCTCTTTCAGAGGTGAAGCTTTCTTT. Filled out from reference TRBV5-1 and TRBJ1-1, the complete variable domain reads KAGVTQTPRYLIKTRGQQVTLSCSPISGHRSVSWYQQTPGQGLQFLFEYFSETQRNKGNFPGRFSGRQFSNSRSEMNVSTLELGDSALYLCASSIKQGASFRGEAFFGQGTRLTVV.

The chain employs TRBV29-1 and TRBJ2-7, with 9 nucleotides matching TRBD1. Germline CDR1 SQVTM, CDR2 ANQGSEA. The CDR3 consists of 14 residues. J gave up 4 bases and V 1 base, and 5 bases lay outside the gene matches. The CDR3 is CSVEGGQGFYEQYF. The CDR3 nucleotides read TGCAGCGTTGAAGGGGGACAGGGATTTTACGAGCAGTACTTC.

The chain joins TRBV25-1 to TRBJ2-7, with a possible D match to TRBD1 (6 bases). Germline assignment: CDR1 MGHDK and CDR2 SYGVNS. This CDR3 comprises 12 residues. The V gene lost 4 bases and the J gene lost 4 bases, with 8 bases spanning the gap. The CDR3 coding sequence is TGTGCCAGCAGTGCAACAGGGTACGAGCAGTACTTC. Translating it yields CASSATGYEQYF.

Here the CDR3 reads CASSPGATSYNEQFF. In DNA, the CDR3 is TGTGCCAGCAGCCCAGGGGCCACCTCCTACAATGAGCAGTTCTTC. J is TRBJ2-1 and V is TRBV6-5; D may be TRBD1 (6 bases). The CDR3 contains 15 residues. V shed 6 bases and J shed 0 bases, with 12 bases lying between them. Germline V CDR1 and CDR2: MNHEY, SVGAGI.

This chain uses TRBV28 with TRBJ2-2; 10 positions match TRBD1. This CDR3 spans 16 amino acids. The germline CDR1 and CDR2 sequences are MDHEN and SYDVKM. V gave up 5 bases and J gave up 8 bases; unmatched junction bases: 11. The CDR3 DNA reads as TGTGCCAGCAGTAATCGGGACAGGGGTATTTCGGGGGAGCTGTTTTTT. Protein sequence: CASSNRDRGISGELFF.

CDR3 in amino acids: CASSQGDRPFYNEQFF. CDR3 in DNA: TGTGCCAGCAGCCAAGGGGACAGGCCATTCTACAATGAGCAGTTCTTC. This chain connects TRBV14 to TRBJ2-1; 8 bases agree with TRBD1. Per germline, CDR1 SGHDN and CDR2 FVKESK. This CDR3 is built from 16 residues. The J segment lost 3 bases and the V segment lost 1 base, leaving 5 bases of the junction unmatched.

The gene calls are TRBV15 and TRBJ1-1; D is unclear. Germline V gene lookup returns CDR1 LNHNV and CDR2 YYDKDF (reference sequence). This CDR3 spans 15 amino acids. V was pared by 2 bases and J by 3 bases, with 13 bases between. The CDR3 DNA follows: TGTGCCACCAGCAGACCCCCCCCGGGAGACACTGAAGCTTTCTTT. Amino acids: CATSRPPPGDTEAFF.

J is TRBJ2-7 and V is TRBV30; a possible D gene is TRBD2 (6 bases). V was shortened by 5 bases and J by 5 bases, with 16 bases between the two germline ends. The CDR3 has 13 amino acids. Germline CDR1 is GTSNPN and CDR2 is SVGIG (reference sequence). The CDR3 DNA follows: TGTGCCTGGGCGGACGATAGGGAGGACGAGCAGTACTTC. Residues: CAWADDREDEQYF.

This clone was detected once. V is TRBV27 and J is TRBJ2-3; D not certain. The length of the CDR3 is 12 residues. V dropped 1 base and J dropped 5 bases, with 4 bases sitting between them. CDR1 and CDR2 from the germline V gene are MNHEY and SMNVEV (reference sequence). In nucleotides, the CDR3 is TGTGCCAGCAGTTTATTGGGAGATACGCAGTATTTT. It translates to CASSLLGDTQYF.

The count of this clone is one. The chain employs TRBV28 and TRBJ2-7; 10 bases map to TRBD2. This CDR3 is built from 15 residues. Per the germline V gene, CDR1 is MDHEN and CDR2 is SYDVKM. Trimming removed 8 bases from V and 6 bases from J; junction bases left unmatched: 13. The CDR3 protein is CASLLFLAGGREQYF. The CDR3 DNA sequence: TGTGCCAGCCTATTGTTCTTAGCGGGAGGTCGCGAGCAGTACTTC.

CDR3 bases: TGTGCCAGCAGTTTACGGACACCCATCAATGAGCAGTTCTTC. It is translated as CASSLRTPINEQFF. The chain is built from TRBV27 and TRBJ2-1, with D perhaps matching TRBD1 (5 bases). The CDR3 sequence is 14 residues long. In germline, CDR1 is MNHEY, CDR2 SMNVEV (reference sequence). V was clipped by 2 bases and J by 6 bases, with 11 bases between them.

This chain connects TRBV10-3 to TRBJ1-5; 7 bases are shared with TRBD1. Unmatched junction bases numbered 3, after V lost 5 bases and J lost 5 bases. This CDR3 has 13 residues. The V gene's germline CDR1 is ENHRY and CDR2 SYGVKD. The CDR3 DNA follows: TGTGCCATCAGTAGGACAGGAGATCAGCCCCAGCATTTT. Translated, it gives CAISRTGDQPQHF.

This chain joins TRBV19 and TRBJ1-1; D is possibly TRBD1 (6 bases). Germline CDR1 and CDR2: LNHDA and SQIVND (reference sequence). With 11 bases removed from V and 4 bases from J, the gap between germline ends came to 20 bases. This CDR3 is built from 14 residues. CDR3 region: CAVRQAGWGTEAFF. The CDR3 DNA reads TGTGCCGTCAGACAGGCGGGTTGGGGCACTGAAGCTTTCTTT.

This chain links TRBV28 with TRBJ1-1, with D possibly TRBD1 on 5 matching bases. V was clipped by 3 bases and J by 7 bases, with 12 bases between them. CDR3 size: 13 residues. The germline gives CDR1 MDHEN, CDR2 SYDVKM. The CDR3 spells CASSFLLQGEAFF. The CDR3 bases are TGTGCCAGCAGTTTCTTGCTTCAGGGTGAAGCTTTCTTT.

The J gene is TRBJ2-1, the V gene TRBV2, with 9 bases aligning to TRBD1. CDR3 size: 13 residues. In germline, CDR1 is SNHLY, CDR2 FYNNEI. Trimming took 9 bases from V and 3 from J; bases not matched to a gene: 3. As DNA, the CDR3 is TGTGCCAGTGGGACAGGGCGCTACAATGAGCAGTTCTTC. Its translation: CASGTGRYNEQFF.

The chain carries TRBV11-2 and TRBJ2-1; 10 nucleotides align to TRBD1. After removal of 1 base from V and 6 bases from J, the junction contained 6 bases not matched to a gene. Germline loops: CDR1 SGHAT, CDR2 FQNNGV. This CDR3 is 16 amino acids long. CDR3 DNA sequence: TGTGCCAGCAGCTTAGTTGGGGGACAGGGGTTCAATGAGCAGTTCTTC. Translated: CASSLVGGQGFNEQFF.

This sequence joins TRBV6-6 and TRBJ2-3; the D gene is possibly TRBD2 (7 bases). The length of the CDR3 is 15 residues. V lost 7 bases to trimming and J lost 0 bases, with 14 bases between them. Germline values: CDR1 MNHNY, CDR2 SVGAGI (reference sequence). The CDR3 reads CASTQRGGSTDTQYF. DNA for the CDR3: TGTGCCAGCACCCAGAGGGGGGGCAGCACAGATACGCAGTATTTT.